The sequence of this T cell receptor beta chain was determined in a study of human T cells and chemical hapten exposure. One entry per CDR3 protein results from TCRdb running MiXCR on the RACE reads. The table has over 95,000 distinct CDR3 sequences, 9.5% to 15% seen once; the top ten hold 2% to 2.5%. Concerning this clonotype itself: What it recognizes is unknown.

Time point meaning: patch test 1, 2 weeks after DPC sensitization. This sample's treatment: therapeutic diphenylcyclopropenone sensitization with weekly scalp DPC. The V end lost 4 bases, the J end lost 5 bases, and 8 bases lay between the germline ends. The CDR3 contains 12 residues. Per germline, CDR1 SNHLY and CDR2 FYNNEI. General study points: High-frequency TCRs, those above 1 in 1000, stayed the same after DPC sensitization.

The chain combines TRBV2 with TRBJ1-2; the D is unclear. The TCR sequence derives from a woman aged 40 to 50 with alopecia areata. Some clones in this sample may be carry-over from other donors' samples. The source material was whole blood, sampled in connection with sensitization to the hapten diphenylcyclopropenone (DPC). CDR3 in amino acids: CASSGYTYGYTF. In DNA, the CDR3 is TGTGCCAGCAGTGGATACACTTATGGCTACACCTTC.